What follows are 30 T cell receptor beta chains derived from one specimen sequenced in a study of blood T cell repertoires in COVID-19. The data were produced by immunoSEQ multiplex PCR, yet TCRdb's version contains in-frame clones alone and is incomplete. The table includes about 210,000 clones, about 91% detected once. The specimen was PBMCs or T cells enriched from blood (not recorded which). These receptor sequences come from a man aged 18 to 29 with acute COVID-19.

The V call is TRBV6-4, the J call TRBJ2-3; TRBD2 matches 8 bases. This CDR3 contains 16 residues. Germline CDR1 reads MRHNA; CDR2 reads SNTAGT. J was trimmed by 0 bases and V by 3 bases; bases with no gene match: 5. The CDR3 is CASSDEAGGSTDTQYF. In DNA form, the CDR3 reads TGTGCCAGCAGTGATGAGGCGGGGGGAAGCACAGATACGCAGTATTTT.

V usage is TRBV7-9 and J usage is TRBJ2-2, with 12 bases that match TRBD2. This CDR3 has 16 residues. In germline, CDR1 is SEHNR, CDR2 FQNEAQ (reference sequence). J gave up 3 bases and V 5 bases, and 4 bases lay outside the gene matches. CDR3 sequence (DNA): TGTGCCAGCAGCCCGACTAGCGGGAGAGACACCGGGGAGCTGTTTTTT. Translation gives CASSPTSGRDTGELFF.

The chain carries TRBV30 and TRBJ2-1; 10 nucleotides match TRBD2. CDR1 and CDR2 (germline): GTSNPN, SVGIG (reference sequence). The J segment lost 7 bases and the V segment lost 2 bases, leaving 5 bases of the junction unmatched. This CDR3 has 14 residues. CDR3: CAWSQGSGRNEQFF. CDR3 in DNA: TGTGCCTGGAGTCAGGGTAGCGGGAGGAATGAGCAGTTCTTC.

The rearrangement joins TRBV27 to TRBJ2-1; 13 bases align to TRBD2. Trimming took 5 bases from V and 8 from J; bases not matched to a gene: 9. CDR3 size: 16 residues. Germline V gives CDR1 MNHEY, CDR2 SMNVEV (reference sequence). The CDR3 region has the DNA TGTGCCAGCAGTACCTCACTAGCGGGAGGGCTAGATGAGCAGTTCTTC. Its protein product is CASSTSLAGGLDEQFF.

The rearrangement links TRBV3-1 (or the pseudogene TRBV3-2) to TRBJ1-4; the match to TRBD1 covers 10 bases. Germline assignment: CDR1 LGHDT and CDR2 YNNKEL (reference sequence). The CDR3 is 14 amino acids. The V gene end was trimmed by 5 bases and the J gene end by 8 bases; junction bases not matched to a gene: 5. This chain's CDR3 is CASSEGQGGEKLFF. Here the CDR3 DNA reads TGTGCCAGCAGCGAAGGACAGGGGGGCGAAAAACTGTTTTTT.

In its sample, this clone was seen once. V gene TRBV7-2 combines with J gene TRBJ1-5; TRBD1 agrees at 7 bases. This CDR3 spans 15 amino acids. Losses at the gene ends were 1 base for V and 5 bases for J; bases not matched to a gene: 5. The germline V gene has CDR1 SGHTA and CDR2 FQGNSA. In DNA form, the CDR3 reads TGTGCCAGCAGCTTAGATCTGCAGGGGGATCAGCCCCAGCATTTT. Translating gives CASSLDLQGDQPQHF.

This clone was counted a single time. CDR3 protein: CASSDSGGDQPQHF. The CDR3 nucleotides read TGTGCCAGCAGTGACTCGGGAGGGGATCAGCCCCAGCATTTT. V is TRBV6-4 and J is TRBJ1-5, with a weak D call TRBD1 (5 bases). V lost 0 bases and J lost 5, with 8 bases in between. This CDR3 has 14 residues. CDR1 and CDR2 (germline): MRHNA, SNTAGT.

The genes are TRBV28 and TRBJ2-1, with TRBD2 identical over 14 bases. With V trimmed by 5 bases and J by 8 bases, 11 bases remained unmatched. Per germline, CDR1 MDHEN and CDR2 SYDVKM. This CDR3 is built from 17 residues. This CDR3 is CASSGLAGGVARDEQFF. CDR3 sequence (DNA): TGTGCCAGCAGTGGACTAGCGGGAGGAGTTGCTAGGGATGAGCAGTTCTTC. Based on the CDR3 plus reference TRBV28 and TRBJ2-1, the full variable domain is DVKVTQSSRYLVKRTGEKVFLECVQDMDHENMFWYRQDPGLGLRLIYFSYDVKMKEKGDIPEGYSVSREKKERFSLILESASTNQTSMYLCASSGLAGGVARDEQFFGPGTRLTVL.

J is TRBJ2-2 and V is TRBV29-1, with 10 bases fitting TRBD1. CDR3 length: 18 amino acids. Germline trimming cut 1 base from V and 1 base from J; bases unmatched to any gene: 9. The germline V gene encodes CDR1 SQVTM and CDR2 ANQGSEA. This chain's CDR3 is CSVEGGTGEMMNTGELFF. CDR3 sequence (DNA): TGCAGCGTTGAAGGGGGGACAGGGGAAATGATGAACACCGGGGAGCTGTTTTTT.

This chain's CDR3 is CASSYSPGGADGYTF. For the CDR3, the DNA is TGTGCCAGCAGTTACTCGCCAGGGGGCGCGGATGGCTACACCTTC. The V and J genes are TRBV6-5 and TRBJ1-2; 8 bases map to TRBD1. Trimming took 0 bases from V and 6 from J; bases not matched to a gene: 6. The CDR3 contains 15 residues. Germline assignment: CDR1 MNHEY and CDR2 SVGAGI.

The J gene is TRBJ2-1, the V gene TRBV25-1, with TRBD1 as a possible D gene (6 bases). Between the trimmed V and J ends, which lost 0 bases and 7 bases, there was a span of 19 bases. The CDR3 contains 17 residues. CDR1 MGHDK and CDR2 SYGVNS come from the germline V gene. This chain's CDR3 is CASSEYPGTSDGNEQFF. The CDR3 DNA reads TGTGCCAGCAGTGAATACCCCGGGACATCGGACGGGAATGAGCAGTTCTTC.

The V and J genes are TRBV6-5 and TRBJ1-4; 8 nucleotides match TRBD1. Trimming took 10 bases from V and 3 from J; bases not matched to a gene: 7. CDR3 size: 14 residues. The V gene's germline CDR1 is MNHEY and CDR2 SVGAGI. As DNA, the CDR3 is TGTGCCACCTCGACAGGGGTCCCTAATGAAAAACTGTTTTTT. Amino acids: CATSTGVPNEKLFF.

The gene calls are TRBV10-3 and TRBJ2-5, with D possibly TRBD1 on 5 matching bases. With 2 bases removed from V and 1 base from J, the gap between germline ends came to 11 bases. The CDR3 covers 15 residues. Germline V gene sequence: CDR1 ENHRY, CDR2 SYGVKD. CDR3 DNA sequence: TGTGCCATCAGTGAGGGCCAGGGAACCCAAGAGACCCAGTACTTC. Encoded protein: CAISEGQGTQETQYF.

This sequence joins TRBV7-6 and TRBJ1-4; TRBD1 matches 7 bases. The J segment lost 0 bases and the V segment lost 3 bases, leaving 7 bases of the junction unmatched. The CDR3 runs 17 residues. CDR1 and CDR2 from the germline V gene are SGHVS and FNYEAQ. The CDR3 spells CASSFSGQFATNEKLFF. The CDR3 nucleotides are TGTGCCAGCAGCTTTTCGGGACAGTTTGCAACTAATGAAAAACTGTTTTTT.

DNA of the CDR3: TGTGCCAGCAGTGAAGTGGCCCTGTCTGGAAACACCATATATTTT. Protein sequence: CASSEVALSGNTIYF. V is TRBV25-1 and J is TRBJ1-3; no clear D. CDR1 is MGHDK and CDR2 is SYGVNS in the germline V gene. V was shortened by 2 bases and J by 1 base, with 9 bases between the two germline ends. This CDR3 spans 15 amino acids.

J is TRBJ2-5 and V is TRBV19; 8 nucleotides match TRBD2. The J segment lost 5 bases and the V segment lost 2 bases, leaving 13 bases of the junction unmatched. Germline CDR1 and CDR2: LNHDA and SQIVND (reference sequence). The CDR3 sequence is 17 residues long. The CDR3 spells CASSIPPRGRFGETQYF. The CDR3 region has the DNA TGTGCCAGTAGTATACCCCCTCGCGGGAGGTTTGGGGAGACCCAGTACTTC.

CDR3 sequence reads: CASSSGGYTEAFF. DNA of the CDR3: TGTGCCAGCAGTTCAGGGGGCTACACTGAAGCTTTCTTT. The rearrangement links TRBV12-3 or TRBV12-4 to TRBJ1-1; 8 nucleotides align to TRBD1. The CDR3 is made up of 13 amino acids. V was pared by 4 bases and J by 3 bases, with 1 base of the junction left unmatched.

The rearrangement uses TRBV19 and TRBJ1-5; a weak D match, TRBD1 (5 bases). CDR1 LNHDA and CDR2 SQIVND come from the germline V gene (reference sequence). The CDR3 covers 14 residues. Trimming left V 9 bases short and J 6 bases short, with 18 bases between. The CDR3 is CASGGTGVGQPQHF. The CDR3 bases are TGTGCCAGCGGGGGGACGGGAGTAGGTCAGCCCCAGCATTTT.

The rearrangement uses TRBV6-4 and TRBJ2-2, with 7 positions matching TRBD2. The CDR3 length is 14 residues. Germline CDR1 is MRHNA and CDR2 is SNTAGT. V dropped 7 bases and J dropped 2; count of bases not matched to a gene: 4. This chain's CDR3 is CASKVAGNTGELFF. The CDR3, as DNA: TGTGCCAGCAAGGTAGCGGGCAACACCGGGGAGCTGTTTTTT.

CDR3 bases: TGTGCCAGCAGCTACGGACGGACAGGGCTCGAGCAGTACTTC. Translated, it gives CASSYGRTGLEQYF. The rearrangement uses TRBV7-9 and TRBJ2-7; 8 bases are a match to TRBD1. Germline V gene data show CDR1 as SEHNR and CDR2 as FQNEAQ (reference sequence). J was trimmed by 6 bases and V by 4 bases; bases with no gene match: 8. The CDR3 sequence is 14 residues long.

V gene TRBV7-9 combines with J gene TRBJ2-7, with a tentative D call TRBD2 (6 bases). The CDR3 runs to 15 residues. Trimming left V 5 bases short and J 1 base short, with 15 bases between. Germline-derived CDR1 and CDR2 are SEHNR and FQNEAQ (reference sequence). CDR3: CASSTGLAESYEQYF. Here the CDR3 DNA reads TGTGCCAGCAGCACCGGGTTAGCGGAGTCCTACGAGCAGTACTTC.

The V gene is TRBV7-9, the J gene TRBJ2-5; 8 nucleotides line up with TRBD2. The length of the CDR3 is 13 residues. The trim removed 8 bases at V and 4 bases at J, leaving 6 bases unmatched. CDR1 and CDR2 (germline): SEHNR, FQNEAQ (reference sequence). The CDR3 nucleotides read TGTGCCAGCGGAACGGGAGGGTTAGAGACCCAGTACTTC. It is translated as CASGTGGLETQYF.

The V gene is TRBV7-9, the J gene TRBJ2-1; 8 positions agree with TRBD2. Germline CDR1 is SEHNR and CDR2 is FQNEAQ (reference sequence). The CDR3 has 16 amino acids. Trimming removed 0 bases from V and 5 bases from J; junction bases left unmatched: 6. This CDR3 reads CASSLARLAGNNEQFF. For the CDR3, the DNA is TGTGCCAGCAGCTTAGCAAGGCTAGCGGGCAACAATGAGCAGTTCTTC.

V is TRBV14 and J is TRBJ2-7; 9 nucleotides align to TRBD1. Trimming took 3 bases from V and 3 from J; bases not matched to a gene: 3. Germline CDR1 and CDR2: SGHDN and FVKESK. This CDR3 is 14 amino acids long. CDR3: CASSHQDRGYEQYF. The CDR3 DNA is TGTGCCAGCAGCCACCAGGACAGGGGCTACGAGCAGTACTTC.

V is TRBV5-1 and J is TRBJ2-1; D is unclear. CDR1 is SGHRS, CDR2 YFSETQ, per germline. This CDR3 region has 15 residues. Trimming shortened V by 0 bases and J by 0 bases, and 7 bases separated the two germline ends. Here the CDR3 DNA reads TGCGCCAGCAGCTTGGCAGGAAGCTCCTACAATGAGCAGTTCTTC. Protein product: CASSLAGSSYNEQFF. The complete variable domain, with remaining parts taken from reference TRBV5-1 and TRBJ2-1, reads KAGVTQTPRYLIKTRGQQVTLSCSPISGHRSVSWYQQTPGQGLQFLFEYFSETQRNKGNFPGRFSGRQFSNSRSEMNVSTLELGDSALYLCASSLAGSSYNEQFFGPGTRLTVL.

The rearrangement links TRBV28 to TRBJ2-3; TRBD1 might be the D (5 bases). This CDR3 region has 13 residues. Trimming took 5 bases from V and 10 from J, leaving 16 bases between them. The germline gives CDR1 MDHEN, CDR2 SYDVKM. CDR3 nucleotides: TGTGCCAGCAGTCTCCCCGCCCAGGGTTCGCAGTATTTT. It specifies CASSLPAQGSQYF.

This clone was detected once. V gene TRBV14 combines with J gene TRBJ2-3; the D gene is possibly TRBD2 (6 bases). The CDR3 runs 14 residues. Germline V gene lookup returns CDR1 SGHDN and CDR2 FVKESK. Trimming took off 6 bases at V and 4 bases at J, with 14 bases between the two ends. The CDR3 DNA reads TGTGCCAGCAGTGTAGGAGGGACCGCAGATACGCAGTATTTT. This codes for CASSVGGTADTQYF.

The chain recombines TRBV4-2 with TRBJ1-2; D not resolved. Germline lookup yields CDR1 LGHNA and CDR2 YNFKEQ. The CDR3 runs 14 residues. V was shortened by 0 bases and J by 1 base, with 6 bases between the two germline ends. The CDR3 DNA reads TGTGCCAGCAGCCAAGACCTCAGTAACTATGGCTACACCTTC. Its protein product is CASSQDLSNYGYTF.

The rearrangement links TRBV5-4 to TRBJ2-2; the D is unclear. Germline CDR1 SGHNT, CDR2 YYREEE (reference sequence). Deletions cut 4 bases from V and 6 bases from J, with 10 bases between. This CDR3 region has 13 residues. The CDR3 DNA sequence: TGTGCCAGCAGCCCCGGTCTCGCCGGGGAGCTGTTTTTT. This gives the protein CASSPGLAGELFF.

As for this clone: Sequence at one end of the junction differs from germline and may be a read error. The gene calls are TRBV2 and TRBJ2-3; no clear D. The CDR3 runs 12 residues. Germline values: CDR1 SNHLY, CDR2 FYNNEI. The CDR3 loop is CASSEGADTQYF. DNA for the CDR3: TGTGCCAGCAGCGAAGGAGCAGATACGCAGTATTTT.